The clone carrying this TCR beta chain is labeled medium-sized. The data are from a study of blood T cell repertoires in COVID-19. Study in general: Samples representing acute and convalescent COVID-19 were sourced from the United States, Italy and Spain. PBMCs, B-cell-depleted T cells, or T cells provided the cDNA or gDNA that made up the material.

CDR1 and CDR2 from the germline V gene are LGHDT and YNNKEL (reference sequence). V gave up 0 bases and J gave up 2 bases, with 11 bases separating them. CDR3 size: 15 residues. Per the authors' pipeline: Amplification of reference gene primers was used by the study to estimate nucleated cell counts. The repertoire was sequenced with immunoSEQ multiplex PCR; TCRdb's copy has only in-frame clones and lacks some. D and trimming come from the DNA, and the V and J calls and clone size come from that table. The sample includes roughly 81,000 clones, 82% seen only once; the top ten take over 9.5%. The sequence came from a man in his 60s with acute or convalescent COVID-19. This sequence joins TRBV3-1 (or the pseudogene TRBV3-2) and TRBJ2-7, with unresolved D. The sequenced material came from peripheral blood. The CDR3: CASSQDAVAPYEQYF. CDR3 in DNA: TGTGCCAGCAGCCAAGATGCAGTAGCCCCCTACGAGCAGTACTTC.